The 22 T cell receptor beta chains given below trace back to one sample, sequenced in a study of blood T cells in healthy people across ages. Using a J-beta primer mix together with a sample-barcoded 5' primer, a second PCR was run for roughly 6 to 12 cycles. TCRdb reprocessed the 5' RACE reads with MiXCR, giving one entry per CDR3 protein. This table has about 1.8 million distinct CDR3 sequences, around 50% appearing once. The sample comprised blood. Source of these receptors: a woman aged 40-49 years in good health.

DNA for the CDR3: TGTGCCAGCAGCCGGCGGGCAGTCCAAGAGACCCAGTACTTC. Amino acids: CASSRRAVQETQYF. The chain employs TRBV7-2 and TRBJ2-5, with TRBD2 as a possible D gene (5 bases). Trimming removed 5 bases from V and 1 base from J, with 11 bases in between. The germline gives CDR1 SGHTA, CDR2 FQGNSA. The CDR3 is 14 amino acids. The entire variable domain, with the rest obtained from reference TRBV7-2 and TRBJ2-5, is as follows: GAGVSQSPSNKVTEKGKDVELRCDPISGHTALYWYRQSLGQGLEFLIYFQGNSAPDKSGLPSDRFSAERTGGSVSTLTIQRTQQEDSAVYLCASSRRAVQETQYFGPGTRLLVL.

The CDR3 coding sequence is TGTGCCAGCAGGAGTGTTAGCGGGGGGGTCGATGAGCAGTTCTTC. This codes for CASRSVSGGVDEQFF. The chain couples TRBV5-6 to TRBJ2-1, with 11 bases lining up with TRBD2. The V and J ends lost 5 bases and 8 bases, in that order; junction bases with no gene match: 9. The germline V gene encodes CDR1 SGHDT and CDR2 YYEEEE. CDR3 length equals 15 residues.

The chain uses TRBV11-3 and TRBJ2-3; D is possibly TRBD1 (5 bases). This CDR3 spans 16 amino acids. In germline, CDR1 is SGHNT, CDR2 YENEEA. V lost 3 bases and J lost 2, with 15 bases in between. CDR3 coding DNA: TGTGCCAGCAGCTTGGGGCCCCAAGACCCCACAGATACGCAGTATTTT. Its protein product is CASSLGPQDPTDTQYF.

This chain connects TRBV20-1 to TRBJ2-1, with D tentatively TRBD1 or TRBD2 (5 bases each). V was clipped by 2 bases and J by 4 bases, with 15 bases between them. The V gene's germline CDR1 is DFQATT and CDR2 SNEGSKA (reference sequence). The CDR3 length is 15 residues. CDR3 DNA: TGCAGTGCTAGACGCTCTGGGACGGCTTACAATGAGCAGTTCTTC. It encodes CSARRSGTAYNEQFF.

In its sample, this clonotype was seen a few times. V gene TRBV7-3 combines with J gene TRBJ2-5, with a possible D match to TRBD2 (7 bases). CDR3 length: 16 amino acids. V lost 3 bases, J lost 0 bases, and 14 bases lay in between. CDR1 is SGHTA and CDR2 is FQGTGA in the germline V gene. CDR3 sequence (DNA): TGTGCCAGCAGCTTGAGGGGGGGGGAGTACCAAGAGACCCAGTACTTC. Protein: CASSLRGGEYQETQYF.

This chain uses TRBV28 with TRBJ2-5, with TRBD2 identical over 7 bases. Germline values: CDR1 MDHEN, CDR2 SYDVKM. Trimming removed 6 bases from V and 9 bases from J; junction bases left unmatched: 7. There are 12 residues in the CDR3. CDR3 nucleotides: TGTGCCAGCAGACAGACTAGCCATTCCCAGTACTTC. Protein product: CASRQTSHSQYF.

J is TRBJ1-1 and V is TRBV6-2 or TRBV6-3; possibly TRBD1 for D (6 bases). The V end lost 6 bases, the J end lost 2 bases, and 16 bases lay between the germline ends. CDR1 and CDR2 (germline): MNHEY, SVGEGT. This CDR3 comprises 15 residues. CDR3 loop: CASSSGGHHNTEAFF. The CDR3 DNA reads TGTGCCAGCAGCTCGGGGGGACACCATAACACTGAAGCTTTCTTT.

The table lists this clonotype with a few counts. The chain recombines TRBV20-1 with TRBJ1-5; D might be TRBD1 (5 bases). The germline gives CDR1 DFQATT, CDR2 SNEGSKA (reference sequence). V was pared by 3 bases and J by 0 bases, with 6 bases between. The CDR3 sequence is 13 residues long. CDR3 loop: CSARTASNQPQHF. In nucleotides, the CDR3 is TGCAGTGCTAGGACAGCTAGCAATCAGCCCCAGCATTTT.

This clonotype was counted between two and nine times. This chain uses TRBV4-2 with TRBJ2-7; maybe TRBD2 (5 bases). CDR3 length: 15 amino acids. Trimming removed 0 bases from V and 2 bases from J, with 11 bases in between. The germline gives CDR1 LGHNA, CDR2 YNFKEQ. The CDR3 region is CASSQDESGAYEQYF. The DNA of the CDR3 is TGTGCCAGCAGCCAAGATGAGAGCGGTGCCTACGAGCAGTACTTC.

This clonotype has just a few counts. The V gene is TRBV7-8, the J gene TRBJ2-7; D is undetermined. CDR1 is SGHVS and CDR2 is FQNEAQ in the germline V gene. With 5 bases removed from V and 5 bases from J, the gap between germline ends came to 13 bases. The CDR3 runs 13 residues. The CDR3 coding sequence is TGTGCCAGCAGCGCTAGTACCATCGACGAGCAGTACTTC. It is translated as CASSASTIDEQYF.

The rearrangement uses TRBV20-1 and TRBJ2-1, with 8 bases that match TRBD1. The J call is uncertain, as TRBJ2-7 better fits the DNA end. The CDR3 is 18 residues long. From germline, CDR1 is DFQATT and CDR2 SNEGSKA (reference sequence). The CDR3 sequence: CSARVALSGQESYNEQYF. CDR3 sequence (DNA): TGCAGTGCTAGGGTGGCGCTGTCGGGACAGGAGAGCTACAATGAGCAGTACTTC.

V and J are TRBV27 and TRBJ1-6; 7 bases are shared with TRBD1. The CDR3 consists of 17 residues. Germline V gene sequence: CDR1 MNHEY, CDR2 SMNVEV (reference sequence). After removal of 5 bases from V and 1 base from J, the junction contained 8 bases not matched to a gene. CDR3 DNA sequence: TGTGCCAGCAGTCCTACCTCGACAGGGTCCTATAATTCACCCCTCCACTTT. It translates to CASSPTSTGSYNSPLHF.

The rearrangement links TRBV6-2 or TRBV6-3 to TRBJ2-7; no reliable D call. Trimming removed 7 bases from V and 7 bases from J, with 11 bases in between. The CDR3 totals 11 residues. Germline CDR1 is MNHEY and CDR2 is SVGEGT. This CDR3 is CASTHLGEQYF. For the CDR3, the DNA is TGTGCCAGCACTCATCTGGGGGAGCAGTACTTC.

J is TRBJ2-5 and V is TRBV28, with TRBD2 as a possible D gene (5 bases). This CDR3 has 16 residues. The V end was cut by 3 bases, the J end by 7 bases, with 21 bases between. Germline CDR1 is MDHEN and CDR2 is SYDVKM. In DNA, the CDR3 is TGTGCCAGCAGTTTTGGAGGATTGGATGCCGCAGGGACCCAGTACTTC. Translating it yields CASSFGGLDAAGTQYF. The whole variable domain, filled in from reference TRBV28 and TRBJ2-5, reads DVKVTQSSRYLVKRTGEKVFLECVQDMDHENMFWYRQDPGLGLRLIYFSYDVKMKEKGDIPEGYSVSREKKERFSLILESASTNQTSMYLCASSFGGLDAAGTQYFGPGTRLLVL.

V gene TRBV9 combines with J gene TRBJ1-6; a possible D gene is TRBD1 (5 bases). Trimming removed 3 bases from V and 11 bases from J, with 9 bases in between. Germline values: CDR1 SGDLS, CDR2 YYNGEE. The CDR3 covers 12 residues. In DNA, the CDR3 is TGTGCCAGCAGCGGGGGGTCTCCACCCCTCCACTTT. This encodes CASSGGSPPLHF.

The J gene is TRBJ1-2, the V gene TRBV4-3; tentative D call: TRBD1 (6 bases). Trimming took 0 bases from V and 6 from J, leaving 17 bases between them. CDR3 size: 16 residues. The germline V gene has CDR1 LGHNA and CDR2 YSLEER. The CDR3 here is CASSQDEQGAPHGYTF. The CDR3 bases are TGCGCCAGCAGCCAAGACGAACAGGGAGCCCCACATGGCTACACCTTC.

The J gene is TRBJ2-1, the V gene TRBV12-3 or TRBV12-4, with a possible D match to TRBD2 (6 bases). V lost 4 bases and J 10 bases, leaving 20 bases between the germline ends. There are 15 residues in the CDR3. Written as DNA, the CDR3 is TGTGCCAGCAGTTCACCCGGCGGGGCCAGCAACGAGCAGTTCTTC. As protein: CASSSPGGASNEQFF.

The rearrangement uses TRBV28 and TRBJ2-4; 14 bases are a match to TRBD2. Gene TRBJ2-5 matches the end of the DNA better, so the J call may be wrong. The CDR3 has 18 residues. In germline, CDR1 is MDHEN, CDR2 SYDVKM. CDR3 region: CASSWGLAGALLQETQYF. The CDR3 coding sequence is TGTGCCAGCAGTTGGGGACTAGCGGGGGCCTTGCTCCAGGAGACCCAGTACTTC.

This clonotype appeared a few times. V usage is TRBV6-6 and J usage is TRBJ1-2; D is possibly TRBD1 (6 bases). The CDR3 length is 14 residues. V lost 5 bases and J lost 8, with 18 bases in between. CDR1 MNHNY and CDR2 SVGAGI come from the germline V gene (reference sequence). The CDR3 DNA reads as TGTGCCAGCAGTCCGGACAGCACGGGGAACGGCTACACCTTC. Residues: CASSPDSTGNGYTF.

The J gene is TRBJ2-3, the V gene TRBV4-2, with TRBD2 matching over 10 bases. This CDR3 region has 17 residues. Looked up from germline, CDR1 is LGHNA and CDR2 is YNFKEQ. The V and J ends lost 0 bases and 2 bases, in that order; junction bases with no gene match: 5. The CDR3 nucleotides are TGTGCCAGCAGCCAAGATCCAGCGGGGGGGCTCACAGATACGCAGTATTTT. This gives the protein CASSQDPAGGLTDTQYF.

This clonotype was observed many times. V gene TRBV29-1 combines with J gene TRBJ2-7; no clear D gene. This CDR3 is 13 amino acids long. The V gene's germline CDR1 is SQVTM and CDR2 ANQGSEA. V gave up 3 bases and J gave up 0 bases, with 9 bases separating them. This CDR3 is CSVETPHSYEQYF. CDR3 DNA: TGCAGCGTTGAGACGCCTCACTCCTACGAGCAGTACTTC.

The chain is built from TRBV12-3 or TRBV12-4 and TRBJ2-3, with D tentatively TRBD1 or TRBD2 (5 bases each). Between the trimmed V and J ends, which lost 5 bases and 11 bases, there was a span of 26 bases. CDR3 size: 16 residues. The DNA for the CDR3 is TGTGCCAGCAGTAAGAGGACTGGTGGGGGAACAGATGTGCAGTATTTT. It encodes CASSKRTGGGTDVQYF.